Included here is one TCR beta chain sequence, with context. The sample comes from a study of T cells in Graves' hyperthyroidism and ophthalmopathy. This CDR3 contains 15 residues. V lost 5 bases to trimming and J lost 3 bases, with 17 bases between them. The germline V gene encodes CDR1 SEHNR and CDR2 FQNEAQ (reference sequence). TCR beta CDR3 regions were amplified from RNA transcripts. First-round RT-PCR of the TCR CDR3 relied on the HTBI primer set. TCRdb re-analysed the multiplex PCR reads in MiXCR, keeping a single row per CDR3 protein. The sample carries fewer than 750,000 distinct CDR3 sequences, about half recorded once. Patients were excluded for uncontrolled infection, other autoimmune disease, pregnancy or lactation. For the diagnoses, clinical symptoms, serum thyroxine and TRAb, thyroid ultrasound and orbital computed tomography were used.

The sequenced sample consisted of peripheral blood or thyroid tissue (not recorded which). The chain combines TRBV7-9 with TRBJ2-7, with D perhaps TRBD2 (7 bases). This TCR was sampled from a young woman with Graves' hyperthyroidism. CDR3 loop: CASSLSTGRDYEQYF. CDR3 DNA: TGTGCCAGCAGCCTTTCTACAGGGAGGGACTACGAGCAGTACTTC.